Listed here is a single TCR beta chain. Data came from immunoSEQ multiplex PCR; TCRdb stores just in-frame clones and leaves some out. The repertoire holds some 40,000 clones, with around 92% as singletons. The data were obtained in a study of OX40 agonist ivuxolimab in advanced cancers. V was pared by 8 bases and J by 7 bases, with 11 bases between. This CDR3 region has 12 residues. Germline CDR1 ENHRY, CDR2 SYGVKD. Specimen: CD4+ or CD8+ T cells sorted from blood, collected in a trial of the OX40 agonist ivuxolimab. The sequence derives from an adult with an advanced solid tumor such as melanoma, head and neck, liver or kidney cancer. This chain connects TRBV10-3 to TRBJ2-2; maybe TRBD2 (7 bases). In DNA, the CDR3 is TGTGCCATCGGAAGGGGGGGCGGGGAGCTGTTTTTT. Its protein is CAIGRGGGELFF.